Listed below are T cell receptor beta chains from one sample, sequenced in a study of blood T cell repertoires in COVID-19. The data were produced by immunoSEQ multiplex PCR, yet TCRdb's version contains in-frame clones alone and is incomplete. The table has about 130,000 clones, approximately 82% seen once. Sequenced input: peripheral blood. These receptors all come from a woman aged 50 to 60 with acute or convalescent COVID-19. The CDR3 runs from the conserved cysteine through the conserved F or W. D genes are given only for firm matches. Clone size is shown for a subset of rows, as once, few, many or a class of expanded clone.

-	TRBJ1-2	TRBV9	TRBD1	CASSVATGGNYGYTF	TGTGCCAGCAGCGTAGCAACAGGGGGAAACTATGGCTACACCTTC
-	TRBJ2-1	TRBV11-2	TRBD2	CASSLEVSGDEQFF	TGTGCCAGCAGCTTAGAGGTTAGCGGGGACGAGCAGTTCTTC
few	TRBJ1-5	TRBV19	-	CASKSQSYQPQHF	TGTGCCAGTAAATCACAGAGCTATCAGCCCCAGCATTTT
once	TRBJ1-1	TRBV2	-	CASSVRSPEAFF	TGTGCCAGCAGTGTACGGAGTCCGGAAGCTTTCTTT
-	TRBJ2-3	TRBV15	TRBD1	CATSRGQGADTQYF	TGTGCCACCAGCAGGGGACAGGGGGCAGATACGCAGTATTTT
-	TRBJ1-2	TRBV3-1/TRBV3-2	-	CASSQVTDNYGYTF	TGTGCCAGCAGCCAAGTCACAGATAACTATGGCTACACCTTC
-	TRBJ2-2	TRBV18	-	CASSPGAHYTGELFF	TGTGCCAGCTCACCAGGGGCCCATTACACCGGGGAGCTGTTTTTT
-	TRBJ2-1	TRBV4-2	-	CASSPSSSESSYNEQFF	TGTGCCAGCAGCCCCTCCTCTAGCGAGAGCTCCTACAATGAGCAGTTCTTC
few	TRBJ1-2	TRBV28	-	CASSFSTGYGYTF	TGTGCCAGCAGTTTTTCGACTGGCTATGGCTACACCTTC
-	TRBJ1-6	TRBV18	TRBD1	CASSGTDNSPLHF	TGTGCCAGCTCCGGGACAGATAATTCACCCCTCCACTTT
-	TRBJ2-3	TRBV6-6	TRBD2	CASSPGTSGRYFADTQYF	TGTGCCAGCAGTCCCGGGACTAGCGGGAGATATTTCGCAGATACGCAGTATTTT
once	TRBJ2-5	TRBV13	TRBD2	CASSPPLAGGRSQETQYF	TGTGCCAGCAGCCCCCCACTAGCGGGGGGAAGGAGCCAAGAGACCCAGTACTTC
-	TRBJ1-6	TRBV7-9	-	CASSLEGLTSPLHF	TGTGCCAGCAGCTTAGAAGGACTCACTTCACCCCTCCACTTT
-	TRBJ1-2	TRBV6-6	-	CASQRVAYTF	TGTGCCAGCCAGAGGGTGGCGTACACCTTC
-	TRBJ2-1	TRBV27	-	CASSLSWVVAGEQFF	TGTGCCAGCAGTTTATCTTGGGTTGTCGCAGGTGAGCAGTTCTTC
few	TRBJ1-2	TRBV11-1	-	CASSFRQHYGYTF	TGTGCCAGCAGCTTTAGACAGCACTATGGCTACACCTTC
once	TRBJ1-4	TRBV5-1	TRBD1	CASSYQGAQEKLFF	TGCGCCAGCAGCTATCAGGGGGCGCAGGAAAAACTGTTTTTT
-	TRBJ1-5	TRBV9	-	CASSGSPSDQPQHF	TGTGCCAGCAGCGGAAGTCCCAGTGATCAGCCCCAGCATTTT
-	TRBJ2-1	TRBV20-1	-	CSASPAYEQFF	TGCAGTGCTAGTCCCGCGTATGAGCAGTTCTTC
-	TRBJ2-4	TRBV3-1/TRBV3-2	TRBD1	CASSLTGTGKNIQYF	TGTGCCAGCAGCCTAACCGGGACAGGAAAAAACATTCAGTACTTC
-	TRBJ2-7	TRBV5-8	-	CASSLELGLNEQYF	TGTGCCAGCAGCTTGGAACTAGGACTCAACGAGCAGTACTTC
-	TRBJ2-3	TRBV27	-	CASSTLTVGAGTDTQYF	TGTGCCAGCAGCACTTTAACGGTGGGGGCTGGCACAGATACGCAGTATTTT
once	TRBJ2-1	TRBV28	-	CASRPLGVRGYNEQFF	TGTGCCAGCAGACCCCTCGGTGTGCGGGGTTACAATGAGCAGTTCTTC
-	TRBJ2-5	TRBV5-1	-	CASSFLTGAVTQYF	TGCGCCAGCAGCTTTTTAACGGGAGCAGTGACCCAGTACTTC
-	TRBJ1-4	TRBV9	TRBD1	CASSKSTGVSNEKLFF	TGTGCCAGCAGCAAGTCAACAGGGGTATCTAATGAAAAACTGTTTTTT
-	TRBJ2-1	TRBV11-3	TRBD1	CASSGTTGRNEQFF	TGTGCCAGCAGCGGAACGACAGGGCGGAATGAGCAGTTCTTC
few	TRBJ1-1	TRBV5-6	-	CASRLMRAVREDTEAFF	TGTGCCAGCAGGCTCATGCGGGCGGTCCGGGAGGACACTGAAGCTTTCTTT
few	TRBJ2-1	TRBV2	-	CASSLDWYNEQFF	TGTGCCAGCAGCCTCGACTGGTACAATGAGCAGTTCTTC
-	TRBJ2-7	TRBV15	-	CATSREVGAIEQYF	TGTGCCACCAGCAGAGAGGTTGGGGCGATCGAGCAGTACTTC
-	TRBJ1-3	TRBV9	-	CASSAPREGNTIYF	TGTGCCAGCAGCGCCCCACGCGAAGGAAACACCATATATTTT
-	TRBJ1-1	TRBV7-9	-	CASSGGVKLNTEAFF	TGTGCCAGCAGCGGGGGGGTTAAGCTGAACACTGAAGCTTTCTTT
-	TRBJ2-5	TRBV6-5	-	CASIYSLPGETQYF	TGTGCCAGCATTTACTCCCTCCCGGGGGAGACCCAGTACTTC
-	TRBJ2-3	TRBV27	TRBD2	CASRRLAGGPDTQYF	TGTGCCAGCCGAAGACTAGCGGGAGGCCCAGATACGCAGTATTTT
few	TRBJ2-7	TRBV3-1/TRBV3-2	TRBD2	CASSHLVGGDSYEQYF	TGTGCCAGCAGCCACCTTGTTGGGGGGGACTCCTACGAGCAGTACTTC
-	TRBJ2-2	TRBV10-1	TRBD1	CASKQGVETGELFF	TGCGCCAGCAAGCAGGGGGTAGAGACCGGGGAGCTGTTTTTT
-	TRBJ1-3	TRBV15	-	CATRADRAGNTIYF	TGTGCCACCAGAGCGGACAGAGCTGGAAACACCATATATTTT
-	TRBJ2-1	TRBV6-2/TRBV6-3	TRBD2	CASSYEGGNYNEQFF	TGTGCCAGCAGTTACGAGGGAGGGAACTACAATGAGCAGTTCTTC